A selection of T cell receptor beta chains follows, all from one sample in a study of blood T cell repertoires in COVID-19. Data came from immunoSEQ multiplex PCR; TCRdb stores just in-frame clones and leaves some out. The sample has approximately 170,000 clones; 84% are singletons. Sequencing was done on a sample of peripheral blood. These receptors were taken from an elderly woman with COVID-19, enrolled during active disease. The CDR3 runs from the conserved cysteine through the conserved F or W.

CDR3aa	j_gene	v_gene
CASSPQVSGAQLFF	TRBJ2-1	TRBV9
CASSHGTGPPYNEQFF	TRBJ2-1	TRBV11-3
CATSAPTGGSGNTGELFF	TRBJ2-2	TRBV24-1
CASSQYRDKNGYTF	TRBJ1-2	TRBV7-2
CASSLQGKETQYF	TRBJ2-5	TRBV12-3/TRBV12-4
CASGRDSVYGYTF	TRBJ1-2	TRBV12-5
CASNRESDTQYF	TRBJ2-3	TRBV5-1
CASIRLAANEQFF	TRBJ2-1	TRBV27
CASRTGLAGGYEQYF	TRBJ2-7	TRBV5-5
CASSPSRDDTEAFF	TRBJ1-1	TRBV7-9
CASSYDTESYEQYF	TRBJ2-7	TRBV6-5
CASRREGLTTGELFF	TRBJ2-2	TRBV7-6
CTSSLAVRTTPTGELFF	TRBJ2-2	TRBV7-3
CASSQEDSTEAFF	TRBJ1-1	TRBV2
CASSVGTGVGGTEAFF	TRBJ1-1	TRBV9
CASSMTRGGDEAFF	TRBJ1-1	TRBV18
CASSTIDPRQGEGYTF	TRBJ1-2	TRBV19
CASSKGTGAVLSGRGNQPQHF	TRBJ1-5	TRBV21-1
CASSWTGRGPPGTDTQYF	TRBJ2-3	TRBV5-8
CASSLPQGNTEAFF	TRBJ1-1	TRBV5-1
CASSGQGNEQYF	TRBJ2-7	TRBV6-5
CAWSAGRGGFADTQYF	TRBJ2-3	TRBV30
CASSSRDFSYEQYF	TRBJ2-7	TRBV9
CASSFQGLAQHF	TRBJ1-5	TRBV28
CATSDQGGDSTDTQYF	TRBJ2-3	TRBV24-1
CAISESGSVTSTDTQYF	TRBJ2-3	TRBV10-3